These 15 T cell receptor beta chains share one sample of origin, sequenced in a study of shared clonotypes between healthy human individuals. Produced via immunoSEQ multiplex PCR; TCRdb's table is partial and in-frame only. The sample lists 1.6 million or so clones; approximately 98.5% were seen once. The sample taken for sequencing was naive CD4+ T cells sorted from blood. Described subset: CD45RA+ positively selected. The receptor set was obtained from a young man in good health.

CDR3 residues: CASSFRDRGGNEQYF. The CDR3 DNA follows: TGTGCCAGCAGCTTCCGGGACAGGGGCGGCAACGAGCAGTACTTC. This sequence joins TRBV7-9 and TRBJ2-7; 10 nucleotides line up with TRBD1. This CDR3 has 15 amino acids. Unmatched junction bases numbered 7, after V lost 3 bases and J lost 5 bases. From germline, CDR1 is SEHNR and CDR2 FQNEAQ (reference sequence). Combining the CDR3 with reference TRBV7-9 and TRBJ2-7 gives the whole variable domain DTGVSQNPRHKITKRGQNVTFRCDPISEHNRLYWYRQTLGQGPEFLTYFQNEAQLEKSRLLSDRFSAERPKGSFSTLEIQRTEQGDSAMYLCASSFRDRGGNEQYFGPGTRLTVT.

In the case of this clone: Other DNA sequences in this sample translate to the same CDR3. The chain carries TRBV14 and TRBJ1-1; D is ambiguous. V gave up 1 base and J gave up 0 bases, with 3 bases separating them. Germline CDR1 SGHDN, CDR2 FVKESK. The CDR3 has 13 amino acids. The CDR3 DNA sequence: TGTGCCAGCAGCCAAGGTATGAACACTGAAGCTTTCTTT. Encoded protein: CASSQGMNTEAFF.

J is TRBJ2-5 and V is TRBV18; 11 bases align to TRBD1. Germline V gives CDR1 KGHSH, CDR2 LQKENI. The V and J ends lost 2 bases and 5 bases, in that order; junction bases with no gene match: 16. This CDR3 comprises 19 residues. The DNA of the CDR3 is TGTGCCAGCTCACCATTATCCGCGCCCGGGACAGGGGGAGTCGAGACCCAGTACTTC. Protein product: CASSPLSAPGTGGVETQYF.

The V and J genes are TRBV4-3 and TRBJ1-2; no reliable D call. Trimming removed 1 base at V and 3 bases at J, with 15 bases between. Germline V lookup: CDR1 LGHNA, CDR2 YSLEER. The CDR3 is 16 amino acids. DNA of the CDR3: TGCGCCAGCAGCCAAGGGGTAGGGAAGTCTGACTATGGCTACACCTTC. This sequence encodes CASSQGVGKSDYGYTF.

The chain is built from TRBV6-4 and TRBJ2-6; TRBD2 matches at 7 bases. The CDR3 loop spans 17 amino acids. The germline V gene has CDR1 MRHNA and CDR2 SNTAGT. The ends lost 2 bases at V and 2 bases at J; junction bases unmatched: 6. In DNA, the CDR3 is TGTGCCAGCAGTGACCTGGCGGGGGTTGCTGGGGCCAACGTCCTGACTTTC. This translates into CASSDLAGVAGANVLTF.

The gene calls are TRBV25-1 and TRBJ1-4; D gene unclear. V was pared by 8 bases and J by 7 bases, with 14 bases between. The germline CDR1 and CDR2 sequences are MGHDK and SYGVNS. The CDR3 totals 13 residues. In nucleotides, the CDR3 is TGTGCCAGCCGGGAGGGAGCTGTTGAAAAACTGTTTTTT. Encoded protein: CASREGAVEKLFF.

The chain carries TRBV29-1 and TRBJ1-5, with D perhaps matching TRBD1 (6 bases). The V end lost 0 bases, the J end lost 5 bases, and 14 bases lay between the germline ends. This CDR3 contains 15 residues. In germline, CDR1 is SQVTM, CDR2 ANQGSEA. The CDR3, as DNA: TGCAGCGTTGAAGATCAGGGGCAAGGTGATCAGCCCCAGCATTTT. Encoded protein: CSVEDQGQGDQPQHF.

The V call is TRBV27, the J call TRBJ2-1; 12 nucleotides line up with TRBD2. J lost 6 bases, V lost 2 bases, and 8 bases had no gene match. Looked up from germline, CDR1 is MNHEY and CDR2 is SMNVEV (reference sequence). CDR3 length: 17 amino acids. Written as DNA, the CDR3 is TGTGCCAGCAGTTTACCTAGACTAGCGGGAGCGGGCAATGAGCAGTTCTTC. It encodes CASSLPRLAGAGNEQFF.

The chain carries TRBV2 and TRBJ1-5, with D uncertain. V lost 7 bases and J lost 0, with 13 bases in between. CDR3 size: 15 residues. The germline V gene has CDR1 SNHLY and CDR2 FYNNEI. The CDR3 loop reads CASTYVAGSNQPQHF. The CDR3 nucleotides are TGTGCCAGCACTTATGTGGCAGGTAGCAATCAGCCCCAGCATTTT.

The chain links TRBV6-5 to TRBJ2-2, with D perhaps being TRBD1 or TRBD2 (5 bases each). Germline CDR1 MNHEY, CDR2 SVGAGI. This CDR3 comprises 14 residues. V lost 2 bases to trimming and J lost 4 bases, with 8 bases between them. This CDR3 reads CASSYGTFTGELFF. CDR3 nucleotide sequence: TGTGCCAGCAGTTACGGGACGTTCACCGGGGAGCTGTTTTTT.

The chain recombines TRBV27 with TRBJ1-2, with a possible D match to TRBD1 (5 bases). Trimming cost V 6 bases and J 4 bases, with 18 bases left between them. The CDR3 is 15 residues long. The V gene's germline CDR1 is MNHEY and CDR2 SMNVEV (reference sequence). CDR3 region: CASSLQWGRGYGYTF. CDR3 in DNA: TGTGCCAGCAGCCTACAGTGGGGCCGGGGCTATGGCTACACCTTC.

This clone was picked up a small number of times. J is TRBJ1-2 and V is TRBV18, with 10 bases matching TRBD1. The V and J ends lost 2 bases and 6 bases, in that order; junction bases with no gene match: 3. This CDR3 spans 14 amino acids. Germline loops: CDR1 KGHSH, CDR2 LQKENI. The CDR3 bases are TGTGCCAGCTCACCAAAGGGACAGGGGAATGGCTACACCTTC. It encodes CASSPKGQGNGYTF.

The chain couples TRBV19 to TRBJ2-3; 15 bases align to TRBD2. With 5 bases clipped from V and 7 bases from J, the junction kept 1 base outside the gene matches. This CDR3 has 14 amino acids. Germline values: CDR1 LNHDA, CDR2 SQIVND (reference sequence). In nucleotides, the CDR3 is TGTGCCAGTAGTGGACTAGCGGGAGGGAATACGCAGTATTTT. Its protein product is CASSGLAGGNTQYF.

The chain uses TRBV18 and TRBJ2-2; 9 nucleotides line up with TRBD1. Unmatched junction bases numbered 4, after V lost 2 bases and J lost 0 bases. Germline V gene data show CDR1 as KGHSH and CDR2 as LQKENI. This CDR3 is 17 amino acids long. CDR3 nucleotide sequence: TGTGCCAGCTCACCATCCTGGACAGGGGCGAACACCGGGGAGCTGTTTTTT. It specifies CASSPSWTGANTGELFF.

The chain links TRBV4-3 to TRBJ2-3; the D gene could be TRBD1 or TRBD2 (5 bases each). The CDR3 is 12 residues long. Trimming shortened V by 2 bases and J by 8 bases, and 8 bases separated the two germline ends. CDR1 is LGHNA, CDR2 YSLEER, per germline. The CDR3: CASSQPGPTQYF. CDR3 bases: TGCGCCAGCAGCCAACCGGGACCTACGCAGTATTTT.